The present TCR beta chain was sequenced within a study of follicular helper T cells after annual influenza vaccination. Trimming pared 0 bases from V and 5 bases from J, leaving 11 bases between. The length of the CDR3 is 15 residues. From germline, CDR1 is SGDLS and CDR2 YYNGEE. Only in-frame clones appear in the TCRdb table, and some are missing; sequencing was by immunoSEQ multiplex PCR. The sample has 9,000 to 13,000 clones; 70% to 85% are singletons. The sequence derives from an adult who received the influenza vaccine. Sample: CXCR5- memory CD4+ T cells sorted from blood, taken 6 weeks after influenza vaccination. This chain joins TRBV9 and TRBJ2-2, with D perhaps matching TRBD1 (6 bases). As DNA, the CDR3 is TGTGCCAGCAGCGTAGCAGGGGTCGGGACCGGGGAGCTGTTTTTT. Protein sequence: CASSVAGVGTGELFF.